This TCR beta chain derives from a study of CD8 T cells in Susac syndrome. General study results and limits: Regarding the TCR sequencing and HLA analysis, the study admitted that a relatively small number of individuals were involved.

CD8+ and CD4+ blood T cells underwent TCR beta sequencing. The sample holds one count of this clonotype. Its antigen is unknown. An input of about 0.45 to 1 ug of RNA was subjected to reverse transcription using random hexamers. By means of immunoSEQ multiplex PCR, TCR beta CDR3 spanning 54 Vbeta and 13 Jbeta underwent amplification. TCRdb ran MiXCR on the immunoSEQ multiplex PCR reads and lists one entry per CDR3 protein. This table holds 200,000 to 300,000 distinct CDR3 sequences, around 95% found once. This receptor was obtained from a human donor with multiple sclerosis. Sample: CD4+ T cells from PBMCs.

The CDR3 region has the DNA TGTGCCAGCAGCCGCGACAGGGTCAAGTTGGCAGATACGCAGTATTTT. It encodes CASSRDRVKLADTQYF. The chain joins TRBV5-4 to TRBJ2-3; 7 positions agree with TRBD1. The CDR3 totals 16 residues. Germline lookup yields CDR1 SGHNT and CDR2 YYREEE (reference sequence). V shed 4 bases, J shed 4 bases, and the junction held 12 bases outside the gene matches.